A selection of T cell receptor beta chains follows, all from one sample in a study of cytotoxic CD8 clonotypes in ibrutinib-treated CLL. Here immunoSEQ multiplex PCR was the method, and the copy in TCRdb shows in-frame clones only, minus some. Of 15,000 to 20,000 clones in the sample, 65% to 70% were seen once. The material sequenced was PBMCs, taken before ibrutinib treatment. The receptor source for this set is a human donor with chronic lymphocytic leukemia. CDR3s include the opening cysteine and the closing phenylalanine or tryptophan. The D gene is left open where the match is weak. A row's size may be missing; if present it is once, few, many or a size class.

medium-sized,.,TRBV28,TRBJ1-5,CASSSTGPRRPQHF,TGTGCCAGCAGTTCAACAGGTCCCCGGAGGCCCCAGCATTTT
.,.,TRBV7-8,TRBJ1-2,CASSLGRGPINYGYTF,TGTGCCAGCAGCCTAGGACGGGGACCGATCAACTATGGCTACACCTTC
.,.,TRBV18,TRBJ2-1,CASSPPYPAQIHNEQFF,TGTGCCAGCTCACCACCGTATCCAGCACAAATACACAATGAGCAGTTCTTC
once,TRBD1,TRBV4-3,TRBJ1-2,CASSRTQGAYGYTF,TGCGCCAGCAGCCGCACACAGGGGGCCTATGGCTACACCTTC
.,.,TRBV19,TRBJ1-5,CASSIGAGQPQHF,TGTGCCAGTAGTATCGGGGCAGGTCAGCCCCAGCATTTT
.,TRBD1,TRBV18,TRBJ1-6,CASSPDRGARQNSPLHF,TGTGCCAGCTCACCCGACAGGGGCGCTAGACAGAATTCACCCCTCCACTTT
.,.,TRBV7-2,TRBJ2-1,CASSPRASSTGDEQFF,TGTGCCAGCAGCCCAAGGGCCTCCTCGACGGGGGATGAGCAGTTCTTC
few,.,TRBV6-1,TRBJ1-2,CASVYSSGNYGYTF,TGTGCCAGCGTATACTCCTCGGGGAACTATGGCTACACCTTC
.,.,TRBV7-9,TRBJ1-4,CASSPHGPNEKLFF,TGTGCCAGCAGCCCGCACGGGCCAAATGAAAAACTGTTTTTT
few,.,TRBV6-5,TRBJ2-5,CASSYEQRGLETQYF,TGTGCCAGCAGTTACGAACAACGGGGCCTGGAGACCCAGTACTTC
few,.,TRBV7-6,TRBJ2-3,CASSLDGREADTQYF,TGTGCCAGCAGCTTAGATGGCAGGGAAGCAGATACGCAGTATTTT
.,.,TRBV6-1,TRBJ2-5,CASSEAAFSIQETQYF,TGTGCCAGCAGTGAAGCGGCTTTCAGTATACAAGAGACCCAGTACTTC
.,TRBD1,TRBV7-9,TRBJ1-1,CASSLLEGAATEAFF,TGTGCCAGCAGCTTACTTGAGGGGGCGGCCACTGAAGCTTTCTTT
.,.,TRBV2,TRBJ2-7,CASSRLYEQYF,TGTGCCAGCAGCCGTCTCTACGAGCAGTACTTC
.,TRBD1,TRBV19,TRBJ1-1,CASSPQGVEAFF,TGTGCCAGTAGCCCCCAGGGGGTTGAAGCTTTCTTT
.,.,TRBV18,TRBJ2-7,CASSPAYEQYF,TGTGCCAGCTCACCGGCCTACGAGCAGTACTTC
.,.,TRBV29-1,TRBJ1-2,CSVSKTGENTF,TGCAGCGTGTCTAAGACAGGAGAGAACACCTTC
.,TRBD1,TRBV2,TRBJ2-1,CASKAGGLDEQFF,TGTGCCAGCAAGGCAGGGGGCTTGGATGAGCAGTTCTTC
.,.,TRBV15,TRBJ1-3,CATSREWGSGNTIYF,TGTGCCACCAGCAGAGAGTGGGGCTCTGGAAACACCATATATTTT
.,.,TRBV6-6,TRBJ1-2,CASSPYREANYGYTF,TGTGCCAGCAGTCCCTACAGAGAGGCTAACTATGGCTACACCTTC
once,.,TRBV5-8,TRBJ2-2,CASSSGRRNGELFF,TGTGCCAGCAGCTCAGGGCGTAGGAACGGGGAGCTGTTTTTT
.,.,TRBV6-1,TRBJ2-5,CASRRGETQYF,TGTGCCAGCCGCCGGGGGGAGACCCAGTACTTC
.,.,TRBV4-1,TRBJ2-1,CASSQDYYNEQFF,TGCGCCAGCAGCCAGGACTATTACAATGAGCAGTTCTTC
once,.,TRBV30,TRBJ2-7,CAWSAAVGGSEQYF,TGTGCCTGGAGTGCGGCGGTGGGGGGCTCCGAGCAGTACTTC
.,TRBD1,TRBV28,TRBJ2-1,CASLEGGAYNEQFF,TGTGCCAGTCTCGAAGGGGGCGCCTACAATGAGCAGTTCTTC
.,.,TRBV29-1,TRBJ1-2,CSVEDGGGYTF,TGCAGCGTTGAAGACGGTGGCGGCTACACCTTC
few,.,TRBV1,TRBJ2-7,CTSSQDPWGTGIYEQYF,.
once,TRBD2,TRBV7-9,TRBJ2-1,CASSLGGTSRSEQFF,TGTGCCAGCAGCTTAGGCGGGACTAGTCGGAGTGAGCAGTTCTTC
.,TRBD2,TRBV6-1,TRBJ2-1,CASSAQLAGAYNEQFF,TGTGCCAGCAGTGCTCAACTAGCGGGGGCCTACAATGAGCAGTTCTTC
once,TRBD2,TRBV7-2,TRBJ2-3,CASSNRDYSTQYF,TGTGCCAGCAGCAACCGGGACTATAGTACGCAGTATTTT
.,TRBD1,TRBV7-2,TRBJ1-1,CASSPQGRSRQAFF,TGTGCCAGCAGCCCACAGGGGAGATCAAGGCAAGCTTTCTTT
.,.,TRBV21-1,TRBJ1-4,CASSNVVPGFGRTNEKLFF,TGTGCCAGCAGCAATGTAGTTCCAGGGTTTGGACGAACTAATGAAAAACTGTTTTTT
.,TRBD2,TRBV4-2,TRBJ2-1,CASSQGGGGAYEQFF,TGTGCCAGCAGCCAAGGTGGCGGGGGGGCTTATGAGCAGTTCTTC
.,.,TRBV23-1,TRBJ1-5,CASSRPSPAPGAVQPQHF,TGCGCCAGCAGTCGCCCCTCTCCCGCGCCGGGGGCGGTCCAGCCCCAGCATTTT
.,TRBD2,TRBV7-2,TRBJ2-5,CASSSRGAGGHETQYF,TGTGCCAGCAGCTCCCGGGGCGCGGGGGGGCACGAGACCCAGTACTTC
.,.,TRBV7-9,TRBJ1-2,CASSVTGNYGYTF,TGTGCCAGCAGCGTCACAGGGAACTATGGCTACACCTTC
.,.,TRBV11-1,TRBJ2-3,CASSPNAPPQRDTQYF,TGTGCCAGCAGCCCTAATGCACCCCCCCAGCGGGATACGCAGTATTTT
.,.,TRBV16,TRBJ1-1,CASSQSRVAFF,TGTGCCAGCAGCCAATCGAGGGTTGCGTTCTTT
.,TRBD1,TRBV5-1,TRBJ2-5,CASSLGQGKETQYF,TGCGCCAGCAGCCTGGGACAGGGGAAAGAGACCCAGTACTTC